The 27 T cell receptor beta chains presented below share a single source sample, sequenced in a study of CD8 T cells in ankylosing spondylitis. From the 5' RACE reads, TCRdb called clonotypes with MiXCR, one entry per CDR3 protein. The data contain 300,000 to 400,000 distinct CDR3 sequences, under 15% of them singletons. The sample consisted of blood, either unsorted or a sorted T cell fraction (not recorded which). Receptors were obtained from a male donor with ankylosing spondylitis or in good health (not recorded which).

The V call is TRBV5-1, the J call TRBJ2-1; 8 bases fit TRBD2. Germline loops: CDR1 SGHRS, CDR2 YFSETQ. The J segment lost 2 bases and the V segment lost 0 bases, leaving 4 bases of the junction unmatched. This CDR3 has 16 residues. The CDR3 region has the DNA TGCGCCAGCAGCTTGGCCGCCGGGAGGGCCTACAATGAGCAGTTCTTC. The encoded protein is CASSLAAGRAYNEQFF.

The V and J genes are TRBV20-1 and TRBJ2-5, with 14 nucleotides matching TRBD2. J lost 3 bases, V lost 3 bases, and 6 bases had no gene match. Germline CDR1 is DFQATT and CDR2 is SNEGSKA (reference sequence). This CDR3 is 16 amino acids long. Here the CDR3 reads CSASDEGLAGEETQYF. The CDR3 DNA reads TGCAGTGCTAGTGACGAGGGACTAGCGGGGGAAGAGACCCAGTACTTC.

This clonotype was seen many times. The chain uses TRBV5-1 and TRBJ1-5, with 10 bases lining up with TRBD1. CDR1 SGHRS and CDR2 YFSETQ come from the germline V gene. This CDR3 contains 16 residues. Trimming took 4 bases from V and 1 from J; bases not matched to a gene: 5. CDR3 region: CASSPGTGESNQPQHF. The CDR3 DNA reads as TGCGCCAGCAGCCCCGGGACAGGGGAGAGCAATCAGCCCCAGCATTTT. The complete variable domain, with remaining parts taken from reference TRBV5-1 and TRBJ1-5, reads KAGVTQTPRYLIKTRGQQVTLSCSPISGHRSVSWYQQTPGQGLQFLFEYFSETQRNKGNFPGRFSGRQFSNSRSEMNVSTLELGDSALYLCASSPGTGESNQPQHFGDGTRLSIL.

This clonotype was counted a few times. The chain couples TRBV10-2 to TRBJ1-6, with 11 bases matching TRBD1. The CDR3 has 18 residues. The V segment lost 6 bases and the J segment 0 bases; nucleotides outside the gene matches: 7. Germline V CDR1 and CDR2: WSHSY, SAAADI. The CDR3 bases are TGCGCCAGCAGGGGGGGACAGGGGGGAACCTCCTATAATTCACCCCTCCACTTT. Its translation is CASRGGQGGTSYNSPLHF.

The rearrangement joins TRBV6-5 to TRBJ2-2; D gene unclear. Germline-derived CDR1 and CDR2 are MNHEY and SVGAGI. Trimming shortened V by 4 bases and J by 7 bases, and 7 bases separated the two germline ends. CDR3 size: 12 residues. CDR3 in amino acids: CASSWVGGELFF. Written as DNA, the CDR3 is TGTGCCAGCAGTTGGGTGGGCGGGGAGCTGTTTTTT.

This clonotype was observed a handful of times. The chain carries TRBV10-3 and TRBJ2-1, with D perhaps given as TRBD1 or TRBD2 (5 bases each). CDR1 and CDR2 from the germline V gene are ENHRY and SYGVKD. The CDR3 loop spans 14 amino acids. V was pared by 4 bases and J by 9 bases, with 16 bases between. The CDR3 sequence: CAISVDVRDGEQFF. In DNA, the CDR3 is TGTGCCATCAGTGTAGATGTAAGGGACGGTGAGCAGTTCTTC.

This clonotype was counted between two and nine times. The chain links TRBV5-1 to TRBJ2-5; D possibly corresponds to TRBD2 (5 bases). Germline values: CDR1 SGHRS, CDR2 YFSETQ. This CDR3 contains 15 residues. Trimming left V 4 bases short and J 3 bases short, with 16 bases between. The CDR3 DNA reads as TGCGCCAGCAGCCTAGGGAGTTGGCGGGAAGAGACCCAGTACTTC. This codes for CASSLGSWREETQYF. Full variable domain (missing parts from reference TRBV5-1 and TRBJ2-5): KAGVTQTPRYLIKTRGQQVTLSCSPISGHRSVSWYQQTPGQGLQFLFEYFSETQRNKGNFPGRFSGRQFSNSRSEMNVSTLELGDSALYLCASSLGSWREETQYFGPGTRLLVL.

V gene TRBV5-1 combines with J gene TRBJ2-5; 8 nucleotides agree with TRBD1. With V trimmed by 4 bases and J by 3 bases, 5 bases remained unmatched. Germline loops: CDR1 SGHRS, CDR2 YFSETQ. The CDR3 spans 14 residues. The DNA for the CDR3 is TGCGCCAGCAGCACGACAGGGGAGGAAGAGACCCAGTACTTC. This codes for CASSTTGEEETQYF.

This clonotype occurred many times. The rearrangement uses TRBV12-3 or TRBV12-4 and TRBJ2-1; 9 bases line up with TRBD1. Trimming took 5 bases from V and 2 from J; bases not matched to a gene: 7. The length of the CDR3 is 16 residues. This CDR3 is CASSPYGTGTYNEQFF. The DNA of the CDR3 is TGTGCCAGCAGTCCCTATGGGACAGGGACCTACAATGAGCAGTTCTTC.

This clonotype was picked up one time. The rearrangement uses TRBV7-2 and TRBJ2-7; unclear D gene. The V end was cut by 5 bases, the J end by 6 bases, with 8 bases between. This CDR3 comprises 11 residues. In germline, CDR1 is SGHTA, CDR2 FQGNSA. In nucleotides, the CDR3 is TGTGCCAGCAGCCCTACTCTCGAGCAGTACTTC. Its translation is CASSPTLEQYF. The entire variable domain, with the rest obtained from reference TRBV7-2 and TRBJ2-7, is as follows: GAGVSQSPSNKVTEKGKDVELRCDPISGHTALYWYRQSLGQGLEFLIYFQGNSAPDKSGLPSDRFSAERTGGSVSTLTIQRTQQEDSAVYLCASSPTLEQYFGPGTRLTVT.

The V call is TRBV20-1, the J call TRBJ1-2; D not certain. The CDR3 extends over 13 amino acids. CDR1 and CDR2 (germline): DFQATT, SNEGSKA (reference sequence). V lost 2 bases, J lost 7 bases, and 14 bases lay in between. The CDR3 region is CSARSGAGAGYTF. DNA of the CDR3: TGCAGTGCTAGATCGGGTGCAGGTGCTGGCTACACCTTC.

The V call is TRBV3-1, the J call TRBJ2-1; D not resolved. This CDR3 is 13 amino acids long. The germline V and J ends were trimmed by 6 bases and 7 bases, with 13 bases remaining between them. Germline CDR1 reads LGHDT; CDR2 reads YNNKEL (reference sequence). The CDR3 region is CASRINGRNEQFF. The DNA for the CDR3 is TGTGCCAGCAGGATCAATGGTCGGAATGAGCAGTTCTTC.

This clonotype has more than one count but fewer than ten. The chain has TRBV11-3 and TRBJ2-5; tentatively, D is TRBD1 (5 bases). The CDR3 is 14 amino acids. The V and J ends lost 5 bases and 2 bases respectively, with 12 bases between them. The germline V gene encodes CDR1 SGHNT and CDR2 YENEEA. For the CDR3, the DNA is TGTGCCAGCAGCCATCGACAGAAACAAGAGACCCAGTACTTC. It translates to CASSHRQKQETQYF.

In its sample, this clonotype was seen a few times. The chain employs TRBV6-5 and TRBJ2-3; D perhaps matches TRBD2 (6 bases). Trimming pared 5 bases from V and 9 bases from J, leaving 12 bases between. Germline V gene lookup returns CDR1 MNHEY and CDR2 SVGAGI. The CDR3 extends over 12 amino acids. The CDR3 DNA reads as TGTGCCAGCAGTGCGGGACCCAAAACGCAGTATTTT. Translation: CASSAGPKTQYF.

The table lists this clonotype with a few counts. The chain joins TRBV12-3 or TRBV12-4 to TRBJ2-3; the match to TRBD2 covers 11 bases. V lost 6 bases, J lost 1 base, and 9 bases stayed unmatched. This CDR3 spans 17 amino acids. CDR3 in DNA: TGTGCCAGCAGCCCCCTAGCGGGGGGCCGGGGCACAGATACGCAGTATTTT. Translation gives CASSPLAGGRGTDTQYF.

V usage is TRBV20-1 and J usage is TRBJ1-1, with 7 bases matching TRBD1. The V gene end was trimmed by 5 bases and the J gene end by 3 bases; junction bases not matched to a gene: 6. The CDR3 extends over 13 amino acids. Germline V lookup: CDR1 DFQATT, CDR2 SNEGSKA (reference sequence). CDR3 nucleotide sequence: TGCAGTGCTGGGATAGACAGGGACACTGAAGCTTTCTTT. It codes for CSAGIDRDTEAFF.

This clonotype was counted at least ten times. The chain is built from TRBV5-1 and TRBJ2-5; D is perhaps TRBD2 (5 bases). V dropped 4 bases and J dropped 0 bases, with 10 bases sitting between them. CDR1 is SGHRS, CDR2 YFSETQ, per germline. CDR3 size: 14 residues. The DNA for the CDR3 is TGCGCCAGCAGCATCGAGCGGTACCAAGAGACCCAGTACTTC. Translation gives CASSIERYQETQYF. Full variable domain (remainder filled in from reference TRBV5-1 and TRBJ2-5): KAGVTQTPRYLIKTRGQQVTLSCSPISGHRSVSWYQQTPGQGLQFLFEYFSETQRNKGNFPGRFSGRQFSNSRSEMNVSTLELGDSALYLCASSIERYQETQYFGPGTRLLVL.

This clonotype was detected a few times. The genes are TRBV12-3 or TRBV12-4 and TRBJ1-2; D is possibly TRBD1 (6 bases). The germline V and J ends were trimmed by 5 bases and 5 bases, with 15 bases remaining between them. The CDR3 loop spans 14 amino acids. CDR3 nucleotide sequence: TGTGCCAGCAGTCCCTCGGGGACACCGTATGGCTACACCTTC. This gives the protein CASSPSGTPYGYTF.

This clonotype came up a few times. The chain uses TRBV7-9 and TRBJ2-2, with a possible D match to TRBD2 (5 bases). V was pared by 7 bases and J by 0 bases, with 12 bases between. The CDR3 extends over 15 amino acids. The germline gives CDR1 SEHNR, CDR2 FQNEAQ (reference sequence). Here the CDR3 reads CASIPGVANTGELFF. CDR3 nucleotides: TGTGCCAGCATACCCGGGGTAGCGAACACCGGGGAGCTGTTTTTT.

The sample holds a few counts of this clonotype. The V call is TRBV5-6, the J call TRBJ2-5; unclear D gene. The germline CDR1 and CDR2 sequences are SGHDT and YYEEEE. Trimming shortened V by 6 bases and J by 1 base, and 13 bases separated the two germline ends. CDR3 length equals 14 residues. CDR3 DNA: TGTGCCAGCACTGTTTCAGCTTTCCAAGAGACCCAGTACTTC. Amino acid sequence: CASTVSAFQETQYF.

Only a few counts were recorded for this clonotype. This sequence joins TRBV5-1 and TRBJ2-1; D may be TRBD1 (5 bases). The ends were cut back, 7 bases at V and 7 bases at J, with 15 bases in the middle. The CDR3 extends over 13 amino acids. Per germline, CDR1 SGHRS and CDR2 YFSETQ. Here the CDR3 DNA reads TGCGCCAGCGGCAGGGCCGGGTTTAATGAGCAGTTCTTC. Translation: CASGRAGFNEQFF.

The genes are TRBV10-3 and TRBJ2-7, with 7 nucleotides matching TRBD1. V lost 3 bases, J lost 2 bases, and 7 bases stayed unmatched. The CDR3 length is 15 residues. Germline CDR1 reads ENHRY; CDR2 reads SYGVKD. CDR3 DNA sequence: TGTGCCATCAGTGACCGGACAGGCACCACCTACGAGCAGTACTTC. This translates into CAISDRTGTTYEQYF.

In this sample, this clonotype turned up many times. The CDR3 spells CSVQGMNTEAFF. In nucleotides, the CDR3 is TGCAGCGTTCAGGGTATGAACACTGAAGCTTTCTTT. The chain carries TRBV29-1 and TRBJ1-1; maybe TRBD1 (5 bases). In germline, CDR1 is SQVTM, CDR2 ANQGSEA. V dropped 5 bases and J dropped 0 bases, with 7 bases sitting between them. This CDR3 contains 12 residues. The full variable domain, its missing parts supplied by reference TRBV29-1 and TRBJ1-1, is SAVISQKPSRDICQRGTSLTIQCQVDSQVTMMFWYRQQPGQSLTLIATANQGSEATYESGFVIDKFPISRPNLTFSTLTVSNMSPEDSSIYLCSVQGMNTEAFFGQGTRLTVV.

The chain uses TRBV6-1 and TRBJ1-3; the D is unclear. The CDR3 length is 15 residues. V was shortened by 4 bases and J by 2 bases, with 12 bases between the two germline ends. Germline CDR1 and CDR2: MNHNS and SASEGT. CDR3 bases: TGTGCCAGCAGTGTTGGGGTCGGGGCTGGAAACACCATATATTTT. Amino acids: CASSVGVGAGNTIYF.

This clonotype was counted many times. The V gene is TRBV5-1, the J gene TRBJ2-3; the D is unclear. The CDR3 spans 14 residues. CDR1 and CDR2 (germline): SGHRS, YFSETQ. Trimming took off 0 bases at V and 0 bases at J, with 5 bases between the two ends. CDR3 sequence: CASSLGASTDTQYF. The CDR3 DNA follows: TGCGCCAGCAGCTTGGGGGCGAGCACAGATACGCAGTATTTT.

This clonotype has only a few counts. The chain is built from TRBV10-2 and TRBJ1-4; perhaps TRBD1 as D (5 bases). Germline V gives CDR1 WSHSY, CDR2 SAAADI. Trimming shortened V by 6 bases and J by 0 bases, and 11 bases separated the two germline ends. This CDR3 contains 15 residues. The CDR3 reads CASSRDGATNEKLFF. The CDR3 region has the DNA TGCGCCAGCAGCCGGGACGGCGCAACTAATGAAAAACTGTTTTTT.

This clonotype was recorded once. The chain combines TRBV7-9 with TRBJ2-2; a possible D gene is TRBD2 (5 bases). The CDR3 runs to 13 residues. The ends were cut back, 3 bases at V and 8 bases at J, with 10 bases in the middle. Germline V gene data show CDR1 as SEHNR and CDR2 as FQNEAQ (reference sequence). CDR3 nucleotide sequence: TGTGCCAGCAGCTTCGACGGGGAAGGGGAGCTGTTTTTT. The encoded protein is CASSFDGEGELFF. Full variable domain (missing parts from reference TRBV7-9 and TRBJ2-2): DTGVSQNPRHKITKRGQNVTFRCDPISEHNRLYWYRQTLGQGPEFLTYFQNEAQLEKSRLLSDRFSAERPKGSFSTLEIQRTEQGDSAMYLCASSFDGEGELFFGEGSRLTVL.